Presented here are 12 T cell receptor beta chains from one specimen sequenced in a study of blood T cell repertoires in COVID-19. The protocol was immunoSEQ multiplex PCR, while the TCRdb copy is restricted to in-frame clones and leaves out a portion. The table includes about 410,000 clones, roughly 91% detected once. Sequences were obtained from PBMCs or T cells enriched from blood (not recorded which). The receptors were sampled from a woman in her thirties who had recovered from COVID-19.

CDR3 loop: CASLQGSYEQYF. In DNA, the CDR3 is TGTGCCAGCCTTCAGGGCTCCTACGAGCAGTACTTC. The chain joins TRBV2 to TRBJ2-7; possible D gene TRBD1, 5 bases. CDR1 is SNHLY and CDR2 is FYNNEI in the germline V gene. The CDR3 totals 12 residues. V gave up 8 bases and J gave up 0 bases, with 8 bases separating them.

This chain links TRBV20-1 with TRBJ1-5; D may be TRBD1 (5 bases). Germline V gene sequence: CDR1 DFQATT, CDR2 SNEGSKA (reference sequence). The V and J ends lost 3 bases and 3 bases respectively, with 9 bases between them. The CDR3 contains 13 residues. In DNA, the CDR3 is TGCAGTGCTAGTAGACAGCCCAATCAGCCCCAGCATTTT. Translation: CSASRQPNQPQHF.

The V gene is TRBV5-1, the J gene TRBJ1-1, with unresolved D. There are 14 residues in the CDR3. Trimming cost V 0 bases and J 1 base, with 7 bases left between them. The germline V gene encodes CDR1 SGHRS and CDR2 YFSETQ. CDR3 sequence reads: CASSLVATNTEAFF. As DNA, the CDR3 is TGCGCCAGCAGCTTGGTAGCCACGAACACTGAAGCTTTCTTT.

This clone was detected a few times. The chain links TRBV19 to TRBJ1-1; the match to TRBD1 covers 8 bases. Unmatched junction bases numbered 14, after V lost 6 bases and J lost 5 bases. Germline loops: CDR1 LNHDA, CDR2 SQIVND (reference sequence). The CDR3 covers 16 residues. CDR3 residues: CASSRGPRQGRTEAFF. CDR3 nucleotide sequence: TGTGCCAGTAGCAGAGGCCCTCGACAGGGGAGGACTGAAGCTTTCTTT.

This chain uses TRBV5-4 with TRBJ2-7; a possible D gene is TRBD2 (6 bases). The CDR3 covers 15 residues. Germline V gives CDR1 SGHNT, CDR2 YYREEE (reference sequence). V was cut by 6 bases and J by 2 bases, with 18 bases left in between. CDR3 DNA sequence: TGTGCCAGCACCAAAGGGAGGTCGCCCGCCTACGAGCAGTACTTC. Protein sequence: CASTKGRSPAYEQYF.

This clone has just a few counts. CDR3 DNA sequence: TGCGCCAGCAGCTTACAGACAGGGTACACCGGGGAGCTGTTTTTT. It yields the protein CASSLQTGYTGELFF. V and J are TRBV5-1 and TRBJ2-2, with 7 bases matching TRBD1. The CDR3 is made up of 15 amino acids. From germline, CDR1 is SGHRS and CDR2 YFSETQ. V was pared by 2 bases and J by 3 bases, with 4 bases of the junction left unmatched. The full variable domain, in which reference TRBV5-1 and TRBJ2-2 provide the parts outside the CDR3, is KAGVTQTPRYLIKTRGQQVTLSCSPISGHRSVSWYQQTPGQGLQFLFEYFSETQRNKGNFPGRFSGRQFSNSRSEMNVSTLELGDSALYLCASSLQTGYTGELFFGEGSRLTVL.

This sequence joins TRBV3-1 (or the pseudogene TRBV3-2) and TRBJ1-1; 8 bases fit TRBD1. The CDR3 sequence is 15 residues long. Per germline, CDR1 LGHDT and CDR2 YNNKEL (reference sequence). The ends lost 5 bases at V and 12 bases at J; junction bases unmatched: 17. The CDR3 bases are TGTGCCAGCAGCGCCCCCGGGACAGGTTATCGCGAATCTTTCTTT. It is translated as CASSAPGTGYRESFF.

V gene TRBV6-5 combines with J gene TRBJ1-2; D is unresolved. The germline V gene encodes CDR1 MNHEY and CDR2 SVGAGI. The V gene lost 6 bases and the J gene lost 4 bases, with 6 bases spanning the gap. The CDR3 covers 11 residues. The DNA for the CDR3 is TGTGCCAGCAGAGGAGTCTATGGCTACACCTTC. This sequence encodes CASRGVYGYTF.

V usage is TRBV11-2 and J usage is TRBJ1-1; D is uncertain. V gave up 5 bases and J gave up 6 bases, with 10 bases separating them. The CDR3 length is 12 residues. The V gene's germline CDR1 is SGHAT and CDR2 FQNNGV. CDR3 loop: CASSHKRAEAFF. In nucleotides, the CDR3 is TGTGCCAGCAGCCACAAGAGGGCTGAAGCTTTCTTT.

This chain joins TRBV3-1 (or the pseudogene TRBV3-2) and TRBJ2-1, with 13 bases fitting TRBD2. CDR1 is LGHDT, CDR2 YNNKEL, per germline (reference sequence). V gave up 3 bases and J gave up 4 bases; unmatched junction bases: 6. This CDR3 comprises 17 residues. This chain's CDR3 is CASSHPPGLAGYNEQFF. The CDR3, as DNA: TGTGCCAGCAGCCACCCCCCGGGACTAGCGGGATACAATGAGCAGTTCTTC.

V and J are TRBV27 and TRBJ1-4; no reliable D call. Looked up from germline, CDR1 is MNHEY and CDR2 is SMNVEV (reference sequence). This CDR3 comprises 19 residues. Deletions cut 2 bases from V and 8 bases from J, with 27 bases between. DNA of the CDR3: TGTGCCAGCAGTTTACCTGCCCGAATCTCCCCAGATATCTGCGAAAAACTGTTTTTT. This translates into CASSLPARISPDICEKLFF.

The V call is TRBV5-5, the J call TRBJ2-7; 9 bases map to TRBD1. Trimming took 0 bases from V and 6 from J; bases not matched to a gene: 4. Germline lookup yields CDR1 SGHKS and CDR2 YYEKEE (reference sequence). This CDR3 is built from 14 residues. CDR3 coding DNA: TGTGCCAGCAGCTTGGGGACAGGGGCCCTCGAGCAGTACTTC. Its translation is CASSLGTGALEQYF.